This T cell receptor beta chain appears in the sequencing data of a study of T cell repertoires in ileal Crohn's disease. Study-level information: Surgery for a complication: stricturing in roughly 60%, penetrating in roughly 40%. Each sample's TCRB immunosequencing used 450 to 550 nanograms of biopsy DNA. Broader study findings: Active smokers at surgery had more clonal expansions than non-smokers. Every patient over 26.8% clonality showed endoscopic recurrence.

The CDR3 extends over 14 amino acids. Trimming stripped 5 bases from V and 2 bases from J, with 11 bases between. Germline V gene sequence: CDR1 SNHLY, CDR2 FYNNEI. Produced via immunoSEQ multiplex PCR; TCRdb's table is partial and in-frame only. Of approximately 16,000 clones in the sample, more than 85% are singletons; the top ten hold roughly 7%. Time point noted: inflamed ileum from the surgical specimen. As for this clone: No antigen is known for it.

This TCR came from an adult with Crohn's disease. The chain joins TRBV2 to TRBJ2-3, with TRBD1 as a possible D gene (6 bases). Sequencing was carried out using ileal tissue. For the CDR3, the DNA is TGTGCCAGCAGTCCACAGGGCTACACAGATACGCAGTATTTT. Translating gives CASSPQGYTDTQYF.